The T cell receptor (beta chain) under discussion was sequenced for a study of monozygotic twins with inflammatory bowel disease. TCRdb reanalyzed the 5' RACE reads and collapses them to one entry per CDR3 protein, without DNA. This sample contains a few hundred thousand distinct CDR3 sequences. The CDR3 is 13 residues long. Germline V gene sequence: CDR1 MNHEY, CDR2 SMNVEV (reference sequence). The TCR sequence derives from a human donor with ulcerative colitis or Crohn's disease, or a healthy co-twin of an affected twin (not recorded which). The chain links TRBV27 to TRBJ2-7; the TCRdb D gene call, TRBD1, has no DNA to confirm it. Input material: blood. The CDR3 sequence is CASSRTPGYEQYF.